The clone carrying this T cell receptor beta chain has ten or more counts. No antigen is known for it. The data are from a study of CD8 T cells in ankylosing spondylitis. Via MiXCR, TCRdb re-called the 5' RACE reads, giving one row per CDR3 protein. The table lists 200,000 to 250,000 distinct CDR3 sequences, about 7.3% of them singletons, with approximately 15% in the top ten. General observations from the study: The authors found the disease-linked clones to be CD8+ and relatively rare in peripheral blood. Within ankylosing spondylitis blood, a TCR beta motif made up of seven or eight highly homologous variants appeared to be characteristic. Earlier studies detected some motif variants in reactive arthritis synovial fluid and blood.

V was pared by 5 bases and J by 0 bases, with 12 bases between. Germline-derived CDR1 and CDR2 are SNHLY and FYNNEI. This CDR3 region has 15 residues. What was sequenced was blood, either unsorted or a sorted T cell fraction (not recorded which). This TCR was recovered from a male donor with ankylosing spondylitis. This chain uses TRBV2 with TRBJ2-3, with a weak D call TRBD2 (6 bases). This CDR3 is CASSRDSYSTDTQYF. For the CDR3, the DNA is TGTGCCAGCAGTAGGGACTCCTACAGCACAGATACGCAGTATTTT.